What follows are 25 T cell receptor beta chains derived from one specimen sequenced in a study of blood T cell repertoires in COVID-19. Profiling relied on immunoSEQ multiplex PCR, and the TCRdb table lists in-frame clones only, not all of them. The repertoire holds roughly 400,000 clones, with roughly nine tenths as singletons. Sequencing used PBMCs or T cells enriched from blood (not recorded which). The receptors were sampled from a woman aged 25 to 45 who had recovered from COVID-19.

The chain links TRBV11-3 to TRBJ1-5, with D uncertain. The CDR3 spans 15 residues. V lost 3 bases and J 0 bases, leaving 9 bases between the germline ends. CDR1 is SGHNT and CDR2 is YENEEA in the germline V gene. The CDR3: CASSFAEHSNQPQHF. The DNA of the CDR3 is TGTGCCAGCAGCTTCGCAGAACATAGCAATCAGCCCCAGCATTTT. Combining the CDR3 with reference TRBV11-3 and TRBJ1-5 gives the whole variable domain EAGVVQSPRYKIIEKKQPVAFWCNPISGHNTLYWYLQNLGQGPELLIRYENEEAVDDSQLPKDRFSAERLKGVDSTLKIQPAELGDSAVYLCASSFAEHSNQPQHFGDGTRLSIL.

The CDR3 DNA is TGTGCCAGCAGTTTTAATCGGGGTGGAGGGACAGATACGCAGTATTTT. This encodes CASSFNRGGGTDTQYF. V gene TRBV28 combines with J gene TRBJ2-3, with D perhaps TRBD2 (6 bases). Trimming took off 3 bases at V and 3 bases at J, with 16 bases between the two ends. The CDR3 is 16 amino acids. CDR1 MDHEN and CDR2 SYDVKM come from the germline V gene.

V and J are TRBV27 and TRBJ1-1; 7 bases line up with TRBD1. Trimming removed 5 bases from V and 4 bases from J; junction bases left unmatched: 7. This CDR3 region has 14 residues. Germline V CDR1 and CDR2: MNHEY, SMNVEV (reference sequence). The CDR3 coding sequence is TGTGCCAGCAGTCAGACAGGGTTGGGCACTGAAGCTTTCTTT. Protein: CASSQTGLGTEAFF.

V gene TRBV30 combines with J gene TRBJ1-1; 9 bases match TRBD1. In germline, CDR1 is GTSNPN, CDR2 SVGIG (reference sequence). Trimming took 6 bases from V and 1 from J; bases not matched to a gene: 6. This CDR3 is built from 14 residues. The CDR3 is CACPDRGPNTEAFF. The CDR3, as DNA: TGTGCCTGCCCGGACAGGGGCCCGAACACTGAAGCTTTCTTT.

This rearrangement joins TRBV28 to TRBJ2-7; 7 bases are a match to TRBD2. V gave up 3 bases and J gave up 7 bases; unmatched junction bases: 9. The germline CDR1 and CDR2 sequences are MDHEN and SYDVKM. This CDR3 comprises 14 residues. CDR3: CASSFIGGGFEQYF. The CDR3 DNA is TGTGCCAGCAGTTTCATTGGCGGGGGTTTTGAGCAGTACTTC.

V usage is TRBV18 and J usage is TRBJ2-3; 8 positions match TRBD2. V lost 1 base, J lost 2 bases, and 2 bases stayed unmatched. Germline V gives CDR1 KGHSH, CDR2 LQKENI. The CDR3 sequence is 15 residues long. The CDR3 sequence: CASSPQRGNTDTQYF. The CDR3 DNA reads as TGTGCCAGCTCACCACAGCGGGGGAACACAGATACGCAGTATTTT. The full variable domain, rest sourced from reference TRBV18 and TRBJ2-3, is NAGVMQNPRHLVRRRGQEARLRCSPMKGHSHVYWYRQLPEEGLKFMVYLQKENIIDESGMPKERFSAEFPKEGPSILRIQQVVRGDSAAYFCASSPQRGNTDTQYFGPGTRLTVL.

This clone has ten or more counts. The chain recombines TRBV20-1 with TRBJ1-3; a weak D match, TRBD1 (6 bases). The CDR3 extends over 15 amino acids. Germline lookup yields CDR1 DFQATT and CDR2 SNEGSKA (reference sequence). V dropped 3 bases and J dropped 0 bases, with 12 bases sitting between them. The CDR3 coding sequence is TGCAGTGCTAGTGGCAGGGGTAACTCTGGAAACACCATATATTTT. This sequence encodes CSASGRGNSGNTIYF.

The genes are TRBV6-4 and TRBJ2-2, with D tentatively TRBD1 (6 bases). Trimming pared 6 bases from V and 1 base from J, leaving 9 bases between. From germline, CDR1 is MRHNA and CDR2 SNTAGT. This CDR3 comprises 14 residues. The CDR3: CASSGTQNTGELFF. The CDR3 DNA follows: TGTGCCAGCAGCGGGACACAGAACACCGGGGAGCTGTTTTTT.

The chain recombines TRBV29-1 with TRBJ1-1; the D gene is possibly TRBD1 (6 bases). Trimming cost V 6 bases and J 3 bases, with 17 bases left between them. The CDR3 length is 14 residues. Germline CDR1 is SQVTM and CDR2 is ANQGSEA. The CDR3 nucleotides are TGCAGCGTGTACGTCAGGGGTTTTGACACTGAAGCTTTCTTT. Amino acid sequence: CSVYVRGFDTEAFF.

This clone was observed a single time. The rearrangement uses TRBV19 and TRBJ1-1; 7 bases are a match to TRBD1. The CDR3 length is 14 residues. Germline lookup yields CDR1 LNHDA and CDR2 SQIVND (reference sequence). Trimming at V came to 9 bases and at J to 1 base, leaving 8 bases not matched to a gene. The CDR3 here is CASRDRRKNTEAFF. The DNA for the CDR3 is TGTGCCAGCAGGGACAGACGAAAGAACACTGAAGCTTTCTTT. Filled out from reference TRBV19 and TRBJ1-1, the complete variable domain reads DGGITQSPKYLFRKEGQNVTLSCEQNLNHDAMYWYRQDPGQGLRLIYYSQIVNDFQKGDIAEGYSVSREKKESFPLTVTSAQKNPTAFYLCASRDRRKNTEAFFGQGTRLTVV.

This clone appeared a few times. V gene TRBV11-3 combines with J gene TRBJ1-1; the D is unclear. The germline V and J ends were trimmed by 5 bases and 12 bases, with 7 bases remaining between them. This CDR3 spans 9 amino acids. Germline loops: CDR1 SGHNT, CDR2 YENEEA. The CDR3 coding sequence is TGTGCCAGCAGCCCCCTAACTTTCTTT. This sequence encodes CASSPLTFF.

The V gene is TRBV2, the J gene TRBJ2-1; maybe TRBD2 (5 bases). The ends were cut back, 6 bases at V and 4 bases at J, with 13 bases in the middle. This CDR3 contains 14 residues. Germline loops: CDR1 SNHLY, CDR2 FYNNEI. CDR3 coding DNA: TGTGCCAGCAGCAGGATAGCGAGATACAATGAGCAGTTCTTC. Its protein is CASSRIARYNEQFF.

This clone was seen once. J is TRBJ1-3 and V is TRBV5-4; tentative D call: TRBD1 (5 bases). The CDR3 sequence is 16 residues long. The V end lost 0 bases, the J end lost 0 bases, and 10 bases lay between the germline ends. CDR1 is SGHNT, CDR2 YYREEE, per germline (reference sequence). The CDR3 sequence is CASSLAGGGSGNTIYF. The CDR3 DNA follows: TGTGCCAGCAGCTTGGCCGGGGGGGGCTCTGGAAACACCATATATTTT. Looking up the rest from reference TRBV5-4 and TRBJ1-3 gives the full variable domain: ETGVTQSPTHLIKTRGQQVTLRCSSQSGHNTVSWYQQALGQGPQFIFQYYREEENGRGNFPPRFSGLQFPNYSSELNVNALELDDSALYLCASSLAGGGSGNTIYFGEGSWLTVV.

The chain recombines TRBV4-3 with TRBJ2-2; TRBD2 matches 12 bases. The length of the CDR3 is 20 residues. Trimming cost V 3 bases and J 5 bases; bases outside gene matches: 16. CDR1 and CDR2 (germline): LGHNA, YSLEER. The CDR3 bases are TGCGCCAGCAGCCATCAACTCGGGCTAGCGGGGGGGCCAAGGACCGGGGAGCTGTTTTTT. Translated: CASSHQLGLAGGPRTGELFF.

This clone was observed a single time. The rearrangement uses TRBV28 and TRBJ1-4; D might be TRBD1 (6 bases). The V gene lost 10 bases and the J gene lost 0 bases, with 12 bases spanning the gap. The CDR3 runs to 14 residues. Germline lookup yields CDR1 MDHEN and CDR2 SYDVKM. This CDR3 is CATRGGSTNEKLFF. In nucleotides, the CDR3 is TGTGCCACCAGGGGAGGCTCAACTAATGAAAAACTGTTTTTT.

The rearrangement links TRBV6-5 to TRBJ1-6; D may be TRBD1 (5 bases). Trimming pared 6 bases from V and 7 bases from J, leaving 10 bases between. The germline gives CDR1 MNHEY, CDR2 SVGAGI. This CDR3 is 13 amino acids long. CDR3 sequence: CASRDYRNSPLHF. In nucleotides, the CDR3 is TGTGCCAGCAGGGATTACAGGAATTCACCCCTCCACTTT.

The chain has TRBV2 and TRBJ2-2, with D possibly being TRBD2 (7 bases). Germline V gene sequence: CDR1 SNHLY, CDR2 FYNNEI. V lost 2 bases, J lost 3 bases, and 13 bases lay in between. The CDR3 consists of 16 residues. CDR3 sequence: CASSELGGDYTGELFF. The CDR3 bases are TGTGCCAGCAGTGAATTAGGGGGGGATTACACCGGGGAGCTGTTTTTT.

This chain joins TRBV19 and TRBJ1-3; D gene uncertain. This CDR3 is built from 15 residues. Trimming removed 5 bases from V and 0 bases from J, with 11 bases in between. Germline loops: CDR1 LNHDA, CDR2 SQIVND (reference sequence). CDR3 amino acids: CASSVISYSGNTIYF. In DNA, the CDR3 is TGTGCCAGTAGTGTCATCAGTTACTCTGGAAACACCATATATTTT.

The V gene is TRBV28, the J gene TRBJ1-2, with D unclear. The germline V and J ends were trimmed by 6 bases and 4 bases, with 15 bases remaining between them. Per germline, CDR1 MDHEN and CDR2 SYDVKM. The CDR3 runs 14 residues. CDR3 nucleotides: TGTGCCAGCAGCCGCGGGGATAGAATCTATGGCTACACCTTC. This codes for CASSRGDRIYGYTF.

The rearrangement links TRBV14 to TRBJ2-3; 9 nucleotides align to TRBD2. The junction had 1 base not matched to a gene; V was cut back by 4 bases and J by 2 bases. The CDR3 is made up of 14 amino acids. Germline V lookup: CDR1 SGHDN, CDR2 FVKESK. CDR3 region: CASSRGGVTDTQYF. In DNA, the CDR3 is TGTGCCAGCAGCCGCGGGGGGGTCACAGATACGCAGTATTTT.

This chain connects TRBV29-1 to TRBJ1-2, with D possibly TRBD1 on 6 matching bases. Per the germline V gene, CDR1 is SQVTM and CDR2 is ANQGSEA. The CDR3 consists of 12 residues. V lost 6 bases to trimming and J lost 10 bases, with 18 bases between them. CDR3 in amino acids: CSVGTGRGTYTF. CDR3 nucleotide sequence: TGCAGCGTGGGAACAGGGCGTGGAACCTACACCTTC.

The chain uses TRBV3-1 (or the pseudogene TRBV3-2) and TRBJ2-3; a weak D match, TRBD1 (5 bases). V gave up 0 bases and J gave up 4 bases, with 11 bases separating them. The CDR3 has 15 amino acids. Germline V gives CDR1 LGHDT, CDR2 YNNKEL (reference sequence). The CDR3 reads CASSQELGQPDTQYF. Here the CDR3 DNA reads TGTGCCAGCAGCCAAGAATTGGGGCAGCCAGATACGCAGTATTTT.

The chain carries TRBV15 and TRBJ1-2; possibly TRBD1 for D (6 bases). The CDR3 sequence is 13 residues long. The germline V and J ends were trimmed by 5 bases and 2 bases, with 9 bases remaining between them. Germline-derived CDR1 and CDR2 are LNHNV and YYDKDF (reference sequence). CDR3 nucleotide sequence: TGTGCCACCAGCGTACAGGGCAACTATGGCTACACCTTC. This translates into CATSVQGNYGYTF. The full variable domain, rest sourced from reference TRBV15 and TRBJ1-2, is DAMVIQNPRYQVTQFGKPVTLSCSQTLNHNVMYWYQQKSSQAPKLLFHYYDKDFNNEADTPDNFQSRRPNTSFCFLDIRSPGLGDTAMYLCATSVQGNYGYTFGSGTRLTVV.

The rearrangement uses TRBV6-5 and TRBJ2-7; perhaps TRBD1 as D (6 bases). The CDR3 spans 14 residues. V lost 5 bases to trimming and J lost 4 bases, with 15 bases between them. Per the germline V gene, CDR1 is MNHEY and CDR2 is SVGAGI. CDR3 amino acids: CASSKTGGWYEQYF. The CDR3 DNA sequence: TGTGCCAGCAGTAAGACAGGCGGCTGGTACGAGCAGTACTTC.

J is TRBJ2-3 and V is TRBV11-2, with D unclear. V was pared by 5 bases and J by 2 bases, with 8 bases between. CDR3 length equals 13 residues. Germline assignment: CDR1 SGHAT and CDR2 FQNNGV. In nucleotides, the CDR3 is TGTGCCAGCAGCACAGAATCCACAGATACGCAGTATTTT. Translated: CASSTESTDTQYF.